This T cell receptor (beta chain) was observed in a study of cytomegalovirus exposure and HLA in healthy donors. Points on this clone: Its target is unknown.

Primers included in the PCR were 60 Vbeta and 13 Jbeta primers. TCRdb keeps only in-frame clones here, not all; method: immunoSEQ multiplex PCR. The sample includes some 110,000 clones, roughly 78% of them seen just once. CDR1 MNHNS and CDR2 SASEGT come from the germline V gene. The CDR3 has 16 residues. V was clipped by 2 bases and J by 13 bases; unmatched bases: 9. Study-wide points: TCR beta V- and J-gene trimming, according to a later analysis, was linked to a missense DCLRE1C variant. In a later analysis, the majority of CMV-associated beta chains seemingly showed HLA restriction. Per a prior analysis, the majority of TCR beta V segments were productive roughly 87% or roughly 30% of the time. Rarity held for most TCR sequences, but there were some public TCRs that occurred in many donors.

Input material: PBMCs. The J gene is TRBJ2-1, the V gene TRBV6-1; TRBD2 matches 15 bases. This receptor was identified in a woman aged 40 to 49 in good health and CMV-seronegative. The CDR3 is CASSEMRGLAGGSQFF. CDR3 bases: TGTGCCAGCAGTGAAATGAGGGGACTAGCGGGAGGTTCCCAGTTCTTC.